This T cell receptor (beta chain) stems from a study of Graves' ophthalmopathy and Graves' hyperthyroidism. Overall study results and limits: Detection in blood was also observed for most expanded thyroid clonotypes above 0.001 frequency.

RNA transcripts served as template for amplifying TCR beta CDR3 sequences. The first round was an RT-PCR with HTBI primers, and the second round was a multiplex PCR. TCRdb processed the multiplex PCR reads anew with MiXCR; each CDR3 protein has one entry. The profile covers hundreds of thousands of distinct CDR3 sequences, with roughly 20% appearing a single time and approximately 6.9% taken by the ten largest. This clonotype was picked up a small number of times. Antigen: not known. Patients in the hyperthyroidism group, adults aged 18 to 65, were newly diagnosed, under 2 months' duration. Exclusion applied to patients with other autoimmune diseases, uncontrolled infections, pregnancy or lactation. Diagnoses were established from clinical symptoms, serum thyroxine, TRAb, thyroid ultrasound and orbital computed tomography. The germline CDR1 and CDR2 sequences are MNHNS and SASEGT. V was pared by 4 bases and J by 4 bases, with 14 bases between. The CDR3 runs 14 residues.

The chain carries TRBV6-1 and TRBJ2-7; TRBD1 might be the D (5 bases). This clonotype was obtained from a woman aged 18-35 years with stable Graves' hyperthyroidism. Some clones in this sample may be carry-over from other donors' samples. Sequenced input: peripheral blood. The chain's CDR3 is CASSGNRPNYEQYF. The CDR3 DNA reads TGTGCCAGCAGTGGGAACAGGCCAAATTACGAGCAGTACTTC.